This T cell receptor beta chain appears in the sequencing data of a study of cytomegalovirus exposure and HLA in healthy donors. It was with 60 Vbeta and 13 Jbeta primers that the PCR ran. This table comes from immunoSEQ multiplex PCR, and its TCRdb copy is limited to in-frame clones, with some not included. The profile shows under 200,000 clones, roughly 85% of them singletons. The sequenced sample was PBMCs. This TCR was recovered from a male donor in good health and CMV-seropositive.

CDR3 amino acids: CASTPSFGTSGVSEQFF. DNA for the CDR3: TGTGCCAGCACCCCTTCATTTGGGACTAGCGGGGTGAGTGAGCAGTTCTTC. J is TRBJ2-1 and V is TRBV7-9, with 13 bases that match TRBD2. The trim removed 7 bases at V and 9 bases at J, leaving 15 bases unmatched. Germline loops: CDR1 SEHNR, CDR2 FQNEAQ (reference sequence). CDR3 length: 17 residues. The whole variable domain, remainder taken from reference TRBV7-9 and TRBJ2-1, is DTGVSQNPRHKITKRGQNVTFRCDPISEHNRLYWYRQTLGQGPEFLTYFQNEAQLEKSRLLSDRFSAERPKGSFSTLEIQRTEQGDSAMYLCASTPSFGTSGVSEQFFGPGTRLTVL.